This TCR beta chain was sequenced during a study of early T cells in non-severe SARS-CoV-2 infection. Study-wide background: Bulk RNA taken from unsorted whole blood was sequenced, leaving chains unpaired. Study results and caveats: VDJdb matching, biased toward anti-spike CD8 responses, missed private and CD4 specificities.

Trimming left V 5 bases short and J 0 bases short, with 13 bases between. The CDR3 has 15 residues. In germline, CDR1 is MDHEN, CDR2 SYDVKM. This clonotype was counted many times. Its antigen is unidentified. Individual cDNA molecules received unique molecular identifiers. MiXCR was run by TCRdb on the 5' RACE reads, yielding one entry per CDR3 protein. Of roughly 62,000 distinct CDR3 sequences in the sample, approximately 7.7% were seen once. Sequenced sample: whole blood. The chain links TRBV28 to TRBJ1-1, with D maybe TRBD1 (5 bases). The receptor comes from an adult who was a healthcare worker with PCR-confirmed SARS-CoV-2 infection or an uninfected control (not recorded which). CDR3 region: CASSPAGRMNTEAFF. CDR3 DNA sequence: TGTGCCAGCAGTCCGGCGGGACGGATGAACACTGAAGCTTTCTTT.